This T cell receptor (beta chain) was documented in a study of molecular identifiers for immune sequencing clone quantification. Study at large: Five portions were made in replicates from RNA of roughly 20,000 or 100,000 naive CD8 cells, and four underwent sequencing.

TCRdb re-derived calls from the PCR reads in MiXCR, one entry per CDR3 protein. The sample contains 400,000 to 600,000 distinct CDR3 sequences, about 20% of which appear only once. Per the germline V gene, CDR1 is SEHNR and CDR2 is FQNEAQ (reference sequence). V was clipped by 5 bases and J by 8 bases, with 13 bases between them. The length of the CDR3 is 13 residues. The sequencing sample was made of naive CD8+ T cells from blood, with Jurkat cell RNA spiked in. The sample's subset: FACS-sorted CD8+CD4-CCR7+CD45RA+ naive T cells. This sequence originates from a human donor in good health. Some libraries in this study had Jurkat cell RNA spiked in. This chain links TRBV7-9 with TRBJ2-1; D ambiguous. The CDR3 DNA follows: TGTGCCAGCAGCGTCGGACCGGCGGATGAGCAGTTCTTC. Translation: CASSVGPADEQFF.